The clone carrying this T cell receptor beta chain has only a few counts. Its antigen remains unknown. Clinical symptoms, serum thyroxine and TRAb, thyroid ultrasound and orbital computed tomography were used for the diagnoses. Germline loops: CDR1 DFQATT, CDR2 SNEGSKA (reference sequence). J gave up 0 bases and V 1 base, and 11 bases lay outside the gene matches. The CDR3 length is 18 residues. What was amplified from RNA transcripts were TCR beta CDR3 regions. The study used the HTBI primer set for a first-round RT-PCR of the TCR CDR3. From the multiplex PCR reads, TCRdb called clonotypes with MiXCR, one entry per CDR3 protein. The table has under 800,000 distinct CDR3 sequences, 14% seen once. This record belongs to a study of T cells in Graves' hyperthyroidism and ophthalmopathy. Points from the study as a whole: Peripheral blood also featured most of the thyroid clonotypes expanded above 0.001.

The gene calls are TRBV20-1 and TRBJ2-3; 9 nucleotides align to TRBD2. The specimen sequenced was blood. The receptor was derived from a woman aged 18-29 years with Graves' hyperthyroidism. CDR3 nucleotide sequence: TGCAGTGCTAGAGTGGGCCTAGCGGGGCCCACTAGCACAGATACGCAGTATTTT. Translating it yields CSARVGLAGPTSTDTQYF.